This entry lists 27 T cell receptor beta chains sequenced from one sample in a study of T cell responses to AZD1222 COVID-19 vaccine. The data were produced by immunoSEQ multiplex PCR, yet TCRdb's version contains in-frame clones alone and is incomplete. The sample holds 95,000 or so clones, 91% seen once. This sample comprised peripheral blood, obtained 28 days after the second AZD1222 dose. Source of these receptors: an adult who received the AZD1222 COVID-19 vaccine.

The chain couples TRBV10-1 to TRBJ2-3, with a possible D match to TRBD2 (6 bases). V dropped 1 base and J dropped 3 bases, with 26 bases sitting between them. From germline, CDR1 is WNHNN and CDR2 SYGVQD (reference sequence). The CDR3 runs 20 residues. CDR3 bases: TGCGCCAGCAGTGAGTATTTGTCGGGGGAGCCACTTCCGCCAACAGATACGCAGTATTTT. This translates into CASSEYLSGEPLPPTDTQYF.

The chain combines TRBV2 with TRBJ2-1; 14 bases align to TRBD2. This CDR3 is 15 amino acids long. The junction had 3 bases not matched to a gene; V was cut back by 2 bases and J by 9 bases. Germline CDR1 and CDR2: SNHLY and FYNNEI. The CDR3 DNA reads TGTGCCAGCAGTGAACTAGGACTAGCGGGAGGTGAGCAGTTCTTC. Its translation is CASSELGLAGGEQFF.

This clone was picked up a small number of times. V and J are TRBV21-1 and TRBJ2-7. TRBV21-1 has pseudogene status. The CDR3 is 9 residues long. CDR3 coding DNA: TGTGCCAGCAGCAGTGAGCAGTACTTC. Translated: CASSSEQYF.

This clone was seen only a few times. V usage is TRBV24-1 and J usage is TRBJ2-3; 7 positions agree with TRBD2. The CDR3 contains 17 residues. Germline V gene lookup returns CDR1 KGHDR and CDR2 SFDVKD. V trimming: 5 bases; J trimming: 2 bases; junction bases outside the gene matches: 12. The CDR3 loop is CATSGRTSPSYTDTQYF. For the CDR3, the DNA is TGTGCCACCAGTGGTCGGACTAGTCCATCCTACACAGATACGCAGTATTTT.

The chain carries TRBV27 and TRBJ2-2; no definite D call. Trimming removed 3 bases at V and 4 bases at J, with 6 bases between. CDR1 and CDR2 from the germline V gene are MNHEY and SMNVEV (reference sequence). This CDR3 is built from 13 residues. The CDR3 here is CASSFDGTGELFF. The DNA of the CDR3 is TGTGCCAGCAGTTTTGATGGCACCGGGGAGCTGTTTTTT.

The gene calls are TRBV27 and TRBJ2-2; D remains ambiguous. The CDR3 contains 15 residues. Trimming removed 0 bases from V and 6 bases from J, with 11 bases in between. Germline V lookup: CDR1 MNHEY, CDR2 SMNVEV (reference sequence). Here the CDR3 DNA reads TGTGCCAGCAGTTTATCGGGGTCCGCTTCCGGGGAGCTGTTTTTT. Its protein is CASSLSGSASGELFF.

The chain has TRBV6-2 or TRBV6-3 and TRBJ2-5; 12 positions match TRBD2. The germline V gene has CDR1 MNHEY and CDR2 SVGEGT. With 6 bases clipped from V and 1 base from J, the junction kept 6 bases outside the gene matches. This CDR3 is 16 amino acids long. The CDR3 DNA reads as TGTGCCAGCAGGCCTGGACTAGCGGGACTCCAAGAGACCCAGTACTTC. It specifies CASRPGLAGLQETQYF.

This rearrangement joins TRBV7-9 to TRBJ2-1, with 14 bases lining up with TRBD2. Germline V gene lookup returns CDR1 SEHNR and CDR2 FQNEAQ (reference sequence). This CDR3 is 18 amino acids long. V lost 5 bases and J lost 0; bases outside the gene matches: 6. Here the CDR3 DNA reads TGTGCCAGCAGCGGACTAGCGGGAGGACTTAGCTCCTACAATGAGCAGTTCTTC. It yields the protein CASSGLAGGLSSYNEQFF.

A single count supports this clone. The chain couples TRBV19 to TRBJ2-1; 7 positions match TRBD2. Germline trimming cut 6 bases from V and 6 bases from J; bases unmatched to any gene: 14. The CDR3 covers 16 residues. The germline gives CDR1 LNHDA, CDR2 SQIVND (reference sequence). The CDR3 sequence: CASSTGVGTTTNEQFF. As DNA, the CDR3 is TGTGCCAGTAGCACTGGGGTCGGGACTACTACCAATGAGCAGTTCTTC.

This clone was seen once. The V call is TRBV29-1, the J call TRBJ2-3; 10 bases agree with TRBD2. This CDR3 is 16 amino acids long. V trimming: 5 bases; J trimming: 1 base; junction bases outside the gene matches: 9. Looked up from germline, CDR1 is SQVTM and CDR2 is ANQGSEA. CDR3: CSVISGRFDGTDTQYF. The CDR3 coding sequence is TGCAGCGTTATTAGCGGGAGGTTTGACGGCACAGATACGCAGTATTTT.

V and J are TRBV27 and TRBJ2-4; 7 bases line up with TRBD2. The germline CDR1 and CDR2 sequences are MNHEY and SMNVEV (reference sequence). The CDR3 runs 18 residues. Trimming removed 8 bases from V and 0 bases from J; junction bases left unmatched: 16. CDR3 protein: CASPNLLADLLAKNIQYF. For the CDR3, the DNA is TGTGCCAGCCCGAATCTCCTAGCGGACCTTCTAGCCAAAAACATTCAGTACTTC.

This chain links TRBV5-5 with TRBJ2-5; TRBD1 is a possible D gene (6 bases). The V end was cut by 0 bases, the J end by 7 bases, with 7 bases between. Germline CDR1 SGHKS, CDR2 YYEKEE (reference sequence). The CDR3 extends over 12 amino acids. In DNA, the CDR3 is TGTGCCAGCAGCTTGGGAGGGGGGACCCAGTACTTC. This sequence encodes CASSLGGGTQYF.

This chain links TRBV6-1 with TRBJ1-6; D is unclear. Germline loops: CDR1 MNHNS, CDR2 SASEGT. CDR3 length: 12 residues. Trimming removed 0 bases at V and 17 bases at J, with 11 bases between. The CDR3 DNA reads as TGTGCCAGCAGTGAAGCGTCGGCCCCGTTCCACTTT. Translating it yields CASSEASAPFHF.

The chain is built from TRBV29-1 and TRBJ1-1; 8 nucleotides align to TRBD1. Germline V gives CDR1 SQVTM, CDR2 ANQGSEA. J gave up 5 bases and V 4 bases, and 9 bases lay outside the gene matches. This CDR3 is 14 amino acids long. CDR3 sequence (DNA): TGCAGCGTTGGGCAGGGGGCGTCAGGTACTGAAGCTTTCTTT. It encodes CSVGQGASGTEAFF. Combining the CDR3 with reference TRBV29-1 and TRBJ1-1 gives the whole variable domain SAVISQKPSRDICQRGTSLTIQCQVDSQVTMMFWYRQQPGQSLTLIATANQGSEATYESGFVIDKFPISRPNLTFSTLTVSNMSPEDSSIYLCSVGQGASGTEAFFGQGTRLTVV.

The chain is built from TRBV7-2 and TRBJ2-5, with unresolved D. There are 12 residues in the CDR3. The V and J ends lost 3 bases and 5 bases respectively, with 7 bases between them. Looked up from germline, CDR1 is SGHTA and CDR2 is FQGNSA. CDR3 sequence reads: CASSLSRETQYF. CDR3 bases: TGTGCCAGCAGCTTGAGCAGGGAGACCCAGTACTTC. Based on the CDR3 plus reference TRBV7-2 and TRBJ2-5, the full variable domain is GAGVSQSPSNKVTEKGKDVELRCDPISGHTALYWYRQSLGQGLEFLIYFQGNSAPDKSGLPSDRFSAERTGGSVSTLTIQRTQQEDSAVYLCASSLSRETQYFGPGTRLLVL.

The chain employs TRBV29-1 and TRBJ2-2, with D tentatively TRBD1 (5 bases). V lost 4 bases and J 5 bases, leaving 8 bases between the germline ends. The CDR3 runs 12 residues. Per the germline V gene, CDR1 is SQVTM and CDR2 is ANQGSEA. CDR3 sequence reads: CSVARGTGELFF. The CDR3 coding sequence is TGCAGCGTTGCAAGGGGAACCGGGGAGCTGTTTTTT.

The CDR3 DNA is TGCGCCAGCAGAGAACAGGGCGGTGGGTCCTACGAGCAGTACTTC. Translated: CASREQGGGSYEQYF. The rearrangement uses TRBV4-1 and TRBJ2-7; the D gene is possibly TRBD1 (6 bases). Looked up from germline, CDR1 is MGHRA and CDR2 is YSYEKL. The CDR3 covers 15 residues. The V gene lost 6 bases and the J gene lost 1 base, with 16 bases spanning the gap.

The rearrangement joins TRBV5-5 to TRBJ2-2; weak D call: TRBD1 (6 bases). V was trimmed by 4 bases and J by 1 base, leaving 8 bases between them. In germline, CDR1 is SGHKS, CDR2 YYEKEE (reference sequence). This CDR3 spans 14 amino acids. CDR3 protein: CASSTQGNTGELFF. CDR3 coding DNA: TGTGCCAGCAGCACACAGGGGAACACCGGGGAGCTGTTTTTT. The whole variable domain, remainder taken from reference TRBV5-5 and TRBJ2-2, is DAGVTQSPTHLIKTRGQQVTLRCSPISGHKSVSWYQQVLGQGPQFIFQYYEKEERGRGNFPDRFSARQFPNYSSELNVNALLLGDSALYLCASSTQGNTGELFFGEGSRLTVL.

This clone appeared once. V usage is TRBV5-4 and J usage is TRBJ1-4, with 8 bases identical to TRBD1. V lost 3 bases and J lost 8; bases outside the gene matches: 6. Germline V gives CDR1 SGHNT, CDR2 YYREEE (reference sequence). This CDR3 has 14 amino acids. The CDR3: CASSSGQGGEKLFF. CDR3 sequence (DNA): TGTGCCAGCAGCTCAGGACAGGGCGGGGAAAAACTGTTTTTT.

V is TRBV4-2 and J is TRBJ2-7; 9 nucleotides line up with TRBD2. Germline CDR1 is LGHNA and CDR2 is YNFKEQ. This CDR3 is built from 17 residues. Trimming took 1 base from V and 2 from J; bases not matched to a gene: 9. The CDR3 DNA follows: TGTGCCAGCAGCCAAGTTGTTAGCGGGAGCCCCACCTACGAGCAGTACTTC. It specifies CASSQVVSGSPTYEQYF.

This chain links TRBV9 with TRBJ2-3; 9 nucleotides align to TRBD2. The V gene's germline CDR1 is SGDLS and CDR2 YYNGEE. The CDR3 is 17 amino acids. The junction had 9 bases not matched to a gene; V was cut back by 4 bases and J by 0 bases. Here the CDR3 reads CASSRLGGRGSTDTQYF. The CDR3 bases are TGTGCCAGCAGCCGCCTCGGCGGGAGGGGAAGCACAGATACGCAGTATTTT.

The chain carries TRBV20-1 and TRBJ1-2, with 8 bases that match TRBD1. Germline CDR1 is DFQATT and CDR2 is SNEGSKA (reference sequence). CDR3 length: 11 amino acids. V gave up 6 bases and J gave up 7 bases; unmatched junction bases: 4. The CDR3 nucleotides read TGCAGTGCCCCAGGGGGCGGTGGCTACACCTTC. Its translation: CSAPGGGGYTF.

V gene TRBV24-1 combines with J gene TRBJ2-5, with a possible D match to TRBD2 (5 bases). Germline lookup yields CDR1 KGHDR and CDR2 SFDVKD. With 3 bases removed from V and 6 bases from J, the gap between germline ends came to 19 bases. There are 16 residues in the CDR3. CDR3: CATSDTTGSSIQTQYF. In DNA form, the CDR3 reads TGTGCCACCAGTGATACGACGGGAAGCTCCATCCAGACCCAGTACTTC.

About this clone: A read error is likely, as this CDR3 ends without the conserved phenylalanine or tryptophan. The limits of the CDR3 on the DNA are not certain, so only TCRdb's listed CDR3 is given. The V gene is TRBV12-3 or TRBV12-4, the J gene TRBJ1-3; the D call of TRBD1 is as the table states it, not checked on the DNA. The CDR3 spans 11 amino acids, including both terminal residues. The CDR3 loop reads CASSLPGTFSI.

Here the CDR3 DNA reads TGTGCCAGCAGTGAAGGCCCGCGGCACCCGACAGGGGGCATGATATACGAGCAGTACTTC. This sequence encodes CASSEGPRHPTGGMIYEQYF. This chain uses TRBV6-1 with TRBJ2-7, with 10 bases lining up with TRBD1. The germline V gene has CDR1 MNHNS and CDR2 SASEGT. CDR3 size: 20 residues. Germline trimming cut 1 base from V and 4 bases from J; bases unmatched to any gene: 19.

The CDR3 here is CSVEGIWDTEAFF. The DNA for the CDR3 is TGCAGCGTTGAAGGGATCTGGGACACTGAAGCTTTCTTT. The chain uses TRBV29-1 and TRBJ1-1; no definite D call. The V and J ends lost 1 base and 3 bases respectively, with 9 bases between them. The CDR3 has 13 residues. Germline CDR1 is SQVTM and CDR2 is ANQGSEA.

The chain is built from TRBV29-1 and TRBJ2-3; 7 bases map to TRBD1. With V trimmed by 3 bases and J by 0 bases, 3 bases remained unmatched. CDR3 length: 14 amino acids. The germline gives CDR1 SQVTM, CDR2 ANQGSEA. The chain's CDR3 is CSVEWGQSTDTQYF. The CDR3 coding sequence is TGCAGCGTTGAGTGGGGACAGAGCACAGATACGCAGTATTTT.